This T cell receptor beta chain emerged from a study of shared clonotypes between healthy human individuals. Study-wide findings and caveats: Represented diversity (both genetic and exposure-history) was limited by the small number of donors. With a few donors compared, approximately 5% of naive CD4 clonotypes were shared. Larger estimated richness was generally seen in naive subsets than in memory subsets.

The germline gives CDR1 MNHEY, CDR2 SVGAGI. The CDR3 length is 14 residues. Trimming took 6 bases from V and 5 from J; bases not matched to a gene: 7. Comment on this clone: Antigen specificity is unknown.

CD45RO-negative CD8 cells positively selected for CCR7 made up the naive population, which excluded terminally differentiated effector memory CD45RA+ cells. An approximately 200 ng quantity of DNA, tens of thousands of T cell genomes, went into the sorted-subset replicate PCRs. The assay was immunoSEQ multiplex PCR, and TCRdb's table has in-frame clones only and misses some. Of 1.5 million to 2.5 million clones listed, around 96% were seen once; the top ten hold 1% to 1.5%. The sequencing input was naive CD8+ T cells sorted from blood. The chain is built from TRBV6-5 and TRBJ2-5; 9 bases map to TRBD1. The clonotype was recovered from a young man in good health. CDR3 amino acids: CASRTGTGLETQYF. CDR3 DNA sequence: TGTGCCAGCAGGACCGGGACAGGGTTGGAGACCCAGTACTTC.